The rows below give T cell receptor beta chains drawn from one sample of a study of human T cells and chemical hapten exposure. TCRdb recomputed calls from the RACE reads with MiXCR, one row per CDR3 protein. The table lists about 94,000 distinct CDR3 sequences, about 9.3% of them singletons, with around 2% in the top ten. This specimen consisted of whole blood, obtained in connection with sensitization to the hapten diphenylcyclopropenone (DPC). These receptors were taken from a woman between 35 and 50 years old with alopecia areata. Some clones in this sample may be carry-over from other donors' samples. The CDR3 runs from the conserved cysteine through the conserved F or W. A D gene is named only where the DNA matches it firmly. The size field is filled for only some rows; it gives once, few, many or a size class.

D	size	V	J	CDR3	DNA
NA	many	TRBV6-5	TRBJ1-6	CASSYSLTGNSPLHF	TGTGCCAGCAGTTACTCATTGACAGGCAATTCACCCCTCCACTTT
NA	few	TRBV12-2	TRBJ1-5	CASRSTPQHF	TGTGCAAGTCGCTCGACCCCCCAGCATTTT
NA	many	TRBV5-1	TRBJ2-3	CASSSTHFPPHIDTQYF	TGCGCCAGCAGCTCAACCCACTTCCCGCCACACATAGATACGCAGTATTTT
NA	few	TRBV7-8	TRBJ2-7	CASSYGIPGDEQYF	TGTGCCAGCAGCTACGGGATACCTGGGGACGAGCAGTACTTC
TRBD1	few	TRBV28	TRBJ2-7	CASQTGTGIYEQYF	TGTGCCAGCCAAACCGGGACAGGAATCTACGAGCAGTACTTC
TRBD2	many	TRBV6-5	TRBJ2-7	CASSRLAGGEQYF	TGTGCCAGCAGCCGACTAGCGGGGGGCGAGCAGTACTTC
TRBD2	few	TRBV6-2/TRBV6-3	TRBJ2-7	CASINRGSGSPEQYF	TGTGCCAGCATAAATCGCGGTAGCGGGAGTCCCGAGCAGTACTTC
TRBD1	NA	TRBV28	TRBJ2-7	CASKGAVNYEQYF	TGTGCCAGTAAGGGGGCGGTAAACTACGAGCAGTACTTC
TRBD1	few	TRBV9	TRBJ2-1	CASSPPTGWETNSPWFF	TGTGCCAGCAGCCCACCGACAGGGTGGGAAACAAACTCCCCTTGGTTCTTC
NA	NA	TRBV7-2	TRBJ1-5	CASSLRQFNQPQHF	TGTGCCAGCAGCTTACGTCAGTTCAATCAGCCCCAGCATTTT
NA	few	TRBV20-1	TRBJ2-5	CSARDPQRQETQYF	TGCAGTGCTAGAGATCCCCAGCGGCAAGAGACCCAGTACTTC
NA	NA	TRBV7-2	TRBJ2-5	CASSLALGETQYF	TGTGCCAGCAGCTTAGCGCTAGGAGAGACCCAGTACTTC
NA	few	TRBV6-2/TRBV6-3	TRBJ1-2	CASSLRVVGYTF	TGTGCCAGCAGTCTACGTGTTGTCGGCTACACCTTC
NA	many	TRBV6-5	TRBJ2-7	CASIGTGTSFYEQYF	TGTGCCAGCATCGGTACCGGGACTTCCTTCTACGAGCAGTACTTC
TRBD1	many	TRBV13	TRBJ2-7	CASSLSRDSTYEQYF	TGTGCCAGCAGCTTATCCCGGGACAGTACCTACGAGCAGTACTTC
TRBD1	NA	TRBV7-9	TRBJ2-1	CASGTEGSYNEQFF	TGTGCCAGCGGGACAGAGGGCTCCTACAATGAGCAGTTCTTC
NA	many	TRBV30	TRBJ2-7	CAWSDRKGFNEQYF	TGTGCCTGGAGTGACCGTAAGGGGTTCAACGAGCAGTACTTC
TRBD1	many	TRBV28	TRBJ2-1	CASSFARGPYNEQFF	TGTGCCAGCAGTTTCGCCAGGGGGCCCTACAATGAGCAGTTCTTC
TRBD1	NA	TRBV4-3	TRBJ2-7	CASSQSGQGSPLLF	TGCGCCAGCAGCCAATCTGGACAGGGAAGCCCACTTCTCTTC
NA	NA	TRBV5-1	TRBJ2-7	CASSRQDTHEQYF	TGCGCCAGCAGCCGGCAGGACACCCACGAGCAGTACTTC
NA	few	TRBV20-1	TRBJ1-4	CSARQGTNEKLFF	TGCAGTGCCCGTCAGGGCACTAATGAAAAACTGTTTTTT
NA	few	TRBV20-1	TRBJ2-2	CSAKPTNTGELFF	TGCAGTGCAAAACCGACGAACACCGGGGAGCTGTTTTTT
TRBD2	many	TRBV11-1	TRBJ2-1	CASSLRTSGRANEQFF	TGTGCCAGCAGCCTACGGACTAGCGGGAGAGCCAATGAGCAGTTCTTC
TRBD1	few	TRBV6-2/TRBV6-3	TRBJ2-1	CASSPDRAMWNEQFF	TGTGCCAGCAGCCCCGACAGGGCTATGTGGAATGAGCAGTTCTTC
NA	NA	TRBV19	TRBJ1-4	CASSMASATNEKLFF	TGTGCCAGTAGTATGGCCAGTGCAACTAATGAAAAACTGTTTTTT
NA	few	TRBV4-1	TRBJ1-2	CASSPLLGRSYTF	TGCGCCAGCAGCCCATTGCTGGGACGGAGCTACACCTTC
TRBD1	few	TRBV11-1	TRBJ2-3	CASSLNRGSDTQYF	TGTGCCAGCAGCTTGAACAGGGGGTCAGATACGCAGTATTTT
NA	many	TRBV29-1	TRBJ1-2	CSVVPGHLYGYTF	TGCAGCGTTGTCCCCGGACACCTCTATGGCTACACCTTC
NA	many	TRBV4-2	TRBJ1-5	CASSQGQRAQTNQPQHF	TGTGCCAGCAGCCAAGGCCAACGGGCACAGACTAATCAGCCCCAGCATTTT
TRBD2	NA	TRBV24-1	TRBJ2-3	CATSDLAGTGTDTQYF	TGTGCCACCAGTGATTTAGCGGGGACGGGCACAGATACGCAGTATTTT
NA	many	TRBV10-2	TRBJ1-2	CASSAGAHGYTF	TGCGCCAGCAGCGCGGGGGCTCATGGCTACACCTTC
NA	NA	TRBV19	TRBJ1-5	CASSKGPRGGQSNQPQHF	TGTGCCAGTAGTAAGGGCCCCCGTGGGGGGCAAAGCAATCAGCCCCAGCATTTT
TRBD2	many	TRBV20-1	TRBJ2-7	CSAGQPGLANEQYF	TGCAGTGCTGGTCAACCGGGACTAGCGAACGAGCAGTACTTC
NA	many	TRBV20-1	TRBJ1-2	CSAQAGNLYGYTF	TGCAGTGCCCAGGCAGGGAACTTATATGGCTACACCTTC
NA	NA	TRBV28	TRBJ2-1	CASNGPRWNEQFF	TGTGCCAGCAACGGTCCTAGATGGAATGAGCAGTTCTTC
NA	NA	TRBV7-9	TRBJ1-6	CASSSEGGGSPLHF	TGTGCCAGCAGCTCCGAGGGGGGCGGTTCACCCCTCCACTTT
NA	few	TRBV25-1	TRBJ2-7	CASSPPDGYEQYF	TGTGCCAGCAGCCCTCCGGACGGCTACGAGCAGTACTTC
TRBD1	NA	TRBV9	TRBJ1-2	CASSPRQGIVYGYTF	TGTGCCAGCAGCCCCCGACAGGGGATCGTCTATGGCTACACCTTC
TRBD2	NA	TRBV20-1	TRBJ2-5	CSASSGTTLETQYF	TGCAGTGCTAGCAGCGGGACGACCCTGGAGACCCAGTACTTC
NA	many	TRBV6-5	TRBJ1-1	CASSYSPSSGRPTEAFF	TGTGCCAGCAGTTACTCCCCGAGCTCAGGGCGCCCCACTGAAGCTTTCTTT
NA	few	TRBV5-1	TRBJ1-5	CASSLSPQANQPQHF	TGCGCCAGCAGCTTGTCCCCCCAGGCTAATCAGCCCCAGCATTTT
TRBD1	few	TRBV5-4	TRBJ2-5	CASTRGQGQETQYF	TGTGCCAGCACCCGGGGACAGGGGCAAGAGACCCAGTACTTC
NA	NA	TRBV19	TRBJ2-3	CASSRLGSTDTQYF	TGTGCCAGTAGTAGGCTAGGGAGCACAGATACGCAGTATTTT
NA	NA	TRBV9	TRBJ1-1	CASSVVWGSNTEAFF	TGTGCCAGCAGCGTAGTCTGGGGGTCTAACACTGAAGCTTTCTTT